These 11 T cell receptor beta chains originate from one sample sequenced in a study of blood T cell repertoires in COVID-19. Sequencing was performed with immunoSEQ multiplex PCR; in TCRdb, only in-frame clones are kept and a portion is missing. The sample lists about 160,000 clones; approximately 87% were seen once. The sample comprised peripheral blood. All receptors derive from a woman in her seventies with acute or convalescent COVID-19.

This clone was observed a few times. This sequence joins TRBV4-2 and TRBJ1-1; 9 bases agree with TRBD1. Per the germline V gene, CDR1 is LGHNA and CDR2 is YNFKEQ. The CDR3 loop spans 14 amino acids. J gave up 5 bases and V 1 base, and 2 bases lay outside the gene matches. CDR3 in amino acids: CASSQGQGGTEAFF. CDR3 in DNA: TGTGCCAGCAGCCAAGGACAGGGGGGGACTGAAGCTTTCTTT.

V gene TRBV6-5 combines with J gene TRBJ1-5; D is possibly TRBD1 (6 bases). The CDR3 extends over 14 amino acids. Germline CDR1 MNHEY, CDR2 SVGAGI. Trimming took 5 bases from V and 6 from J, leaving 14 bases between them. This CDR3 is CASSPYRESQPQHF. In DNA, the CDR3 is TGTGCCAGCAGTCCTTACAGGGAATCTCAGCCCCAGCATTTT.

The V and J genes are TRBV4-3 and TRBJ2-3; the D gene is possibly TRBD2 (6 bases). CDR1 LGHNA and CDR2 YSLEER come from the germline V gene. The CDR3 runs to 18 residues. V shed 1 base and J shed 0 bases, with 17 bases lying between them. The CDR3 DNA sequence: TGCGCCAGCAGCCAAGGCCTGGGAGGCAGCGGAAGCACAGATACGCAGTATTTT. The encoded protein is CASSQGLGGSGSTDTQYF.

The J gene is TRBJ1-6, the V gene TRBV11-2, with 8 bases fitting TRBD1. V gave up 5 bases and J gave up 0 bases; unmatched junction bases: 9. There are 18 residues in the CDR3. Germline loops: CDR1 SGHAT, CDR2 FQNNGV. This CDR3 is CASSPRTGLSSYNSPLHF. In nucleotides, the CDR3 is TGTGCCAGCAGCCCTAGGACAGGGCTTAGCTCCTATAATTCACCCCTCCACTTT.

V gene TRBV19 combines with J gene TRBJ2-2; 8 nucleotides line up with TRBD2. CDR3 size: 17 residues. After removal of 7 bases from V and 3 bases from J, the junction contained 13 bases not matched to a gene. The V gene's germline CDR1 is LNHDA and CDR2 SQIVND (reference sequence). CDR3 region: CASTPVGGRWDTGELFF. CDR3 nucleotides: TGTGCCAGTACCCCCGTTGGCGGGAGGTGGGACACCGGGGAGCTGTTTTTT.

V is TRBV6-6 and J is TRBJ1-5; D is possibly TRBD1 (5 bases). Germline V lookup: CDR1 MNHNY, CDR2 SVGAGI (reference sequence). CDR3 length equals 13 residues. Trimming took off 7 bases at V and 9 bases at J, with 16 bases between the two ends. Written as DNA, the CDR3 is TGTGCCAGCAATCCGGTGGGCCAGGGGCCCCAGCATTTT. This codes for CASNPVGQGPQHF.

The V and J genes are TRBV5-4 and TRBJ2-7; the match to TRBD1 covers 7 bases. The CDR3 has 13 amino acids. V dropped 4 bases and J dropped 2; count of bases not matched to a gene: 3. CDR1 and CDR2 from the germline V gene are SGHNT and YYREEE (reference sequence). The CDR3 sequence is CASSRDSTYEQYF. CDR3 coding DNA: TGTGCCAGCAGCCGGGACAGTACCTACGAGCAGTACTTC.

The chain employs TRBV11-3 and TRBJ2-7; a weak D match, TRBD1 (5 bases). The CDR3 consists of 14 residues. CDR1 SGHNT and CDR2 YENEEA come from the germline V gene. V was cut by 5 bases and J by 0 bases, with 11 bases left in between. The CDR3 nucleotides read TGTGCCAGCAGCCAGGGTCTCAGCTCCTACGAGCAGTACTTC. Its protein product is CASSQGLSSYEQYF. Drawing the rest from reference TRBV11-3 and TRBJ2-7, the complete variable domain is EAGVVQSPRYKIIEKKQPVAFWCNPISGHNTLYWYLQNLGQGPELLIRYENEEAVDDSQLPKDRFSAERLKGVDSTLKIQPAELGDSAVYLCASSQGLSSYEQYFGPGTRLTVT.

The V call is TRBV18, the J call TRBJ1-3; unclear D gene. The CDR3 sequence is 13 residues long. The V gene's germline CDR1 is KGHSH and CDR2 LQKENI. Deletions cut 3 bases from V and 2 bases from J, with 5 bases between. DNA for the CDR3: TGTGCCAGCTCACCGGCGGCTGGAAACACCATATATTTT. Protein: CASSPAAGNTIYF.

This chain connects TRBV7-2 to TRBJ2-7, with TRBD2 matching over 12 bases. This CDR3 has 15 residues. Germline assignment: CDR1 SGHTA and CDR2 FQGNSA. With 5 bases clipped from V and 9 bases from J, the junction kept 11 bases outside the gene matches. DNA for the CDR3: TGTGCCAGCAGCACGACCAGGACTAGCGGGACTGGGCAGTACTTC. This translates into CASSTTRTSGTGQYF.

The J gene is TRBJ1-4, the V gene TRBV12-3 or TRBV12-4, with D tentatively TRBD1 (6 bases). V was shortened by 8 bases and J by 4 bases, with 11 bases between the two germline ends. The CDR3 length is 13 residues. CDR3 DNA: TGTGCCAGCGGACGACAGGTTAATGAAAAACTGTTTTTT. This codes for CASGRQVNEKLFF.